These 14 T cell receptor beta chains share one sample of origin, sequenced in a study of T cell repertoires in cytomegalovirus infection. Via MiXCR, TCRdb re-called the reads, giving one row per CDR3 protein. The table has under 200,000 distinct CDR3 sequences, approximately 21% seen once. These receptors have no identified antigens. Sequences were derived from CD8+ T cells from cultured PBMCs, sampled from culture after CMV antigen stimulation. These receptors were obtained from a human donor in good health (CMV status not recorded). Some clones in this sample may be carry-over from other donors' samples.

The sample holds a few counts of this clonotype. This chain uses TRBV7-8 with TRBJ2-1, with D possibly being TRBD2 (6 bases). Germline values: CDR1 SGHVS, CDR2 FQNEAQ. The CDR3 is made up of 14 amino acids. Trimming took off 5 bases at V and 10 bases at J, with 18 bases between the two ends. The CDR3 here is CASSPLALGLEQFF. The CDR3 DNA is TGTGCCAGCAGCCCACTAGCCCTGGGTTTAGAGCAGTTCTTC.

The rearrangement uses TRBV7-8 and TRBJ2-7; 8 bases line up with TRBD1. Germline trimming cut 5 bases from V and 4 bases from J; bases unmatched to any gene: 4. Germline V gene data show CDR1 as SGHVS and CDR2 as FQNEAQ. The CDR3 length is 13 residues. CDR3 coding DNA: TGTGCCAGCAGCCCTGACAGGGGTTACGAGCAGTACTTC. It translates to CASSPDRGYEQYF.

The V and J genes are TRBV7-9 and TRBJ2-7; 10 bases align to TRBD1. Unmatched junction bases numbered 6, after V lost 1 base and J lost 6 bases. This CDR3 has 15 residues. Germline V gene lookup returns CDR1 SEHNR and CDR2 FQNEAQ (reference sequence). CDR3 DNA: TGTGCCAGCAGCTTAGTCGCGACAGGGGGCTCCGAGCAGTACTTC. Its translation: CASSLVATGGSEQYF. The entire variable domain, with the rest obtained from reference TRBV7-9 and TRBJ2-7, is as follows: DTGVSQNPRHKITKRGQNVTFRCDPISEHNRLYWYRQTLGQGPEFLTYFQNEAQLEKSRLLSDRFSAERPKGSFSTLEIQRTEQGDSAMYLCASSLVATGGSEQYFGPGTRLTVT.

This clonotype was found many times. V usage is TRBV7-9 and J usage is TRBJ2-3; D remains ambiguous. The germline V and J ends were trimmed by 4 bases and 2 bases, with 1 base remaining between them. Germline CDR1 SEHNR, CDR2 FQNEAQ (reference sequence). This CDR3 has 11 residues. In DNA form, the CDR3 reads TGTGCCAGCAGCTCCACAGATACGCAGTATTTT. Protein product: CASSSTDTQYF.

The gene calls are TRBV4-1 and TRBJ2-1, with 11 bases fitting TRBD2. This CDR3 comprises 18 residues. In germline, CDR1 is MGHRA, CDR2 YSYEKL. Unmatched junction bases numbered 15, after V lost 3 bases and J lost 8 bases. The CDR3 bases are TGCGCCAGCAGCCAGTTTACGATAGCGGGGGGGCCTTCGGATGAGCAGTTCTTC. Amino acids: CASSQFTIAGGPSDEQFF.

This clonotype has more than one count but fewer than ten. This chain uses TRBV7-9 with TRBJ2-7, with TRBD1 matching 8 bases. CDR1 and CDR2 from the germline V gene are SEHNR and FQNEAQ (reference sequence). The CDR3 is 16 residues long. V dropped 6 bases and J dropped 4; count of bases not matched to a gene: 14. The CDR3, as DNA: TGTGCCAGCAGTTCACCCCCCGGACAGGGACCATACGAGCAGTACTTC. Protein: CASSSPPGQGPYEQYF.

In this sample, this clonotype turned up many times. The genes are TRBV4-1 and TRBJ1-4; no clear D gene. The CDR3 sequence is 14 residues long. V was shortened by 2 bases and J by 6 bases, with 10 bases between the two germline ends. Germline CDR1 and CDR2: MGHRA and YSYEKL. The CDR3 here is CASSQLATDEKLFF. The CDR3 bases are TGCGCCAGCAGCCAATTGGCCACGGATGAAAAACTGTTTTTT.

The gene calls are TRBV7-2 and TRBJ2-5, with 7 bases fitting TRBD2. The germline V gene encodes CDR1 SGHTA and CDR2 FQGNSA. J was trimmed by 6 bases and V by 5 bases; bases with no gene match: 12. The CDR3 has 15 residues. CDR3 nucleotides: TGTGCCAGCAGCCTATGGACTAGAGAGTTAAAGACCCAGTACTTC. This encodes CASSLWTRELKTQYF.

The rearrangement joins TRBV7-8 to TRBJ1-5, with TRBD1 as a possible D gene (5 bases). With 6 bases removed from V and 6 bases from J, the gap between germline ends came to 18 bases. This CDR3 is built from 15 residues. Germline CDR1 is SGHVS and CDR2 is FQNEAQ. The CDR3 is CASSILERGGQPQHF. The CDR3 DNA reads TGTGCCAGCAGTATTCTAGAGAGGGGAGGTCAGCCCCAGCATTTT.

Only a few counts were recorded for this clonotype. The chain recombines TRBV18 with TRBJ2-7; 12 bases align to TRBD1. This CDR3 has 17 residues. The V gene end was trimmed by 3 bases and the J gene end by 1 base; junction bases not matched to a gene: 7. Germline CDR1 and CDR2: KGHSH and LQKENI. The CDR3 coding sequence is TGTGCCAGCTCACCGAGGGACAGGGGGCTCTCTTCCTACGAGCAGTACTTC. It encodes CASSPRDRGLSSYEQYF.

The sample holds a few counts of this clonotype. The CDR3 reads CASSSVLGSSYNEQFF. For the CDR3, the DNA is TGTGCCAGCAGCTCAGTCCTAGGCAGCTCCTACAATGAGCAGTTCTTC. V gene TRBV7-3 combines with J gene TRBJ2-1; D is ambiguous. From germline, CDR1 is SGHTA and CDR2 FQGTGA. The CDR3 is made up of 16 amino acids. V lost 4 bases and J lost 0, with 13 bases in between.

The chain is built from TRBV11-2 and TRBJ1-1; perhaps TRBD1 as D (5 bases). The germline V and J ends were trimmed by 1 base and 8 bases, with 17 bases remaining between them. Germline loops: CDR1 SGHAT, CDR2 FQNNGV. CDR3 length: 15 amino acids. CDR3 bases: TGTGCCAGCAGCTTAGTTCCTACAGGAATCGGGGAAGCTTTCTTT. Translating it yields CASSLVPTGIGEAFF.

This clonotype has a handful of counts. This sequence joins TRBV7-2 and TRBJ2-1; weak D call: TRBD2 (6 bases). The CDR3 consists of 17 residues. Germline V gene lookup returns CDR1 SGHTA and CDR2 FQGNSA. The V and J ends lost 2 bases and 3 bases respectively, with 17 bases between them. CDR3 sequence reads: CASSLSSGLPNYNEQFF. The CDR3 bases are TGTGCCAGCAGCTTAAGCTCCGGACTACCGAACTACAATGAGCAGTTCTTC.

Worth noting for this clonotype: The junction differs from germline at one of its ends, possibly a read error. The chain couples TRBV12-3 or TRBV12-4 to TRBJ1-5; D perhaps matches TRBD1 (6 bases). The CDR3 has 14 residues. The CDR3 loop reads CASSPYRENQPQHF. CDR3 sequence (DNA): TGTGCTAGCAGTCCCTACAGGGAGAATCAGCCCCAGCATTTT.